The 23 T cell receptor beta chains presented below share a single source sample, sequenced in a study of radiotherapy plus CTLA-4 blockade in lung cancer. Here immunoSEQ multiplex PCR was the method, and the copy in TCRdb shows in-frame clones only, minus some. The sample lists 110,000 or so clones, about 83% seen once, with approximately 5.2% in the top ten. The input for sequencing was peripheral blood, taken from a patient treated with radiotherapy plus ipilimumab. The receptors shown here come from a human donor with non-small cell lung cancer who had a partial response to radiotherapy plus ipilimumab.

In nucleotides, the CDR3 is TGCGCCAGCAGCCAAGATTGGCAGGGGTCCTACAATGAGCAGTTCTTC. Translation gives CASSQDWQGSYNEQFF. The chain couples TRBV4-3 to TRBJ2-1, with D perhaps matching TRBD1 (6 bases). The germline V and J ends were trimmed by 0 bases and 1 base, with 10 bases remaining between them. This CDR3 is built from 16 residues. CDR1 is LGHNA, CDR2 YSLEER, per germline.

This chain joins TRBV19 and TRBJ1-2; 8 positions agree with TRBD1. The junction had 8 bases not matched to a gene; V was cut back by 4 bases and J by 4 bases. The CDR3 runs to 15 residues. CDR1 LNHDA and CDR2 SQIVND come from the germline V gene (reference sequence). CDR3 sequence (DNA): TGTGCCAGTAGTACGCAGAGCGGGACAGGCTATGGCTACACCTTC. It translates to CASSTQSGTGYGYTF. Full variable domain (outside the CDR3, taken from reference TRBV19 and TRBJ1-2): DGGITQSPKYLFRKEGQNVTLSCEQNLNHDAMYWYRQDPGQGLRLIYYSQIVNDFQKGDIAEGYSVSREKKESFPLTVTSAQKNPTAFYLCASSTQSGTGYGYTFGSGTRLTVV.

This chain links TRBV28 with TRBJ2-1, with D perhaps matching TRBD1 (5 bases). The CDR3 spans 16 residues. Germline CDR1 and CDR2: MDHEN and SYDVKM. V was clipped by 5 bases and J by 0 bases, with 14 bases between them. The CDR3 reads CASSPSNQGSYNEQFF. DNA of the CDR3: TGTGCCAGCAGTCCTAGTAACCAGGGCTCCTACAATGAGCAGTTCTTC.

This sequence joins TRBV5-1 and TRBJ2-2, with D possibly TRBD1 on 6 matching bases. The CDR3 runs to 17 residues. V lost 0 bases to trimming and J lost 8 bases, with 20 bases between them. Looked up from germline, CDR1 is SGHRS and CDR2 is YFSETQ. The CDR3 sequence: CASSLESRGRFPGELFF. DNA of the CDR3: TGCGCCAGCAGCTTGGAGTCCAGGGGCAGGTTCCCTGGGGAGCTGTTTTTT.

The chain recombines TRBV19 with TRBJ1-5; 8 positions agree with TRBD1. The CDR3 is 17 amino acids. Trimming cost V 5 bases and J 1 base; bases outside gene matches: 10. The germline gives CDR1 LNHDA, CDR2 SQIVND (reference sequence). The CDR3 region has the DNA TGTGCCAGTAGTGTGGCAGGGGGCAGTTACAGCAATCAGCCCCAGCATTTT. This gives the protein CASSVAGGSYSNQPQHF.

This sequence joins TRBV6-5 and TRBJ1-2; D possibly corresponds to TRBD1 (6 bases). CDR3 size: 15 residues. Trimming pared 10 bases from V and 3 bases from J, leaving 21 bases between. Looked up from germline, CDR1 is MNHEY and CDR2 is SVGAGI. DNA of the CDR3: TGTGCCACCCGAGGAAGGGGGACGGTTGACTATGGCTACACCTTC. Translated, it gives CATRGRGTVDYGYTF.

The V and J genes are TRBV5-1 and TRBJ1-1; 9 bases fit TRBD1. The CDR3 runs to 16 residues. Germline assignment: CDR1 SGHRS and CDR2 YFSETQ. The V segment lost 4 bases and the J segment 4 bases; nucleotides outside the gene matches: 11. The CDR3 is CASSQGQGGVGTEAFF. In DNA, the CDR3 is TGCGCCAGCAGCCAGGGACAGGGAGGGGTGGGCACTGAAGCTTTCTTT.

This clone showed up just a few times. The chain employs TRBV18 and TRBJ2-2, with 7 bases aligning to TRBD1. V trimming: 2 bases; J trimming: 6 bases; junction bases outside the gene matches: 6. The germline gives CDR1 KGHSH, CDR2 LQKENI. The CDR3 contains 15 residues. CDR3 in DNA: TGTGCCAGCTCACCAAACAGGGGCAGCGCCGGGGAGCTGTTTTTT. Protein: CASSPNRGSAGELFF.

The CDR3 is CASSIGAFYTDTQYF. The CDR3 DNA reads as TGTGCCAGTAGTATTGGGGCGTTTTACACAGATACGCAGTATTTT. The rearrangement uses TRBV19 and TRBJ2-3; tentative D call: TRBD1 (5 bases). Germline lookup yields CDR1 LNHDA and CDR2 SQIVND (reference sequence). Trimming stripped 3 bases from V and 2 bases from J, with 12 bases between. This CDR3 is 15 amino acids long.

The chain carries TRBV27 and TRBJ2-7; 8 bases are a match to TRBD1. V shed 4 bases and J 2 bases; nucleotides not matched to a gene: 4. Germline lookup yields CDR1 MNHEY and CDR2 SMNVEV (reference sequence). This CDR3 is built from 14 residues. CDR3 sequence: CASSSDRDAYEQYV. As DNA, the CDR3 is TGTGCCAGCAGTTCGGACAGGGACGCCTACGAGCAGTACGTC.

The V and J genes are TRBV27 and TRBJ2-6; TRBD1 aligns across 9 bases. CDR1 is MNHEY, CDR2 SMNVEV, per germline (reference sequence). The V segment lost 3 bases and the J segment 12 bases; nucleotides outside the gene matches: 9. The CDR3 has 15 amino acids. The CDR3 protein is CASSFSTGGPSVLTF. The DNA of the CDR3 is TGTGCCAGCAGTTTCTCGACAGGGGGTCCCTCCGTCCTGACTTTC.

This chain links TRBV14 with TRBJ1-1; possibly TRBD1 for D (5 bases). Trimming removed 1 base from V and 1 base from J, with 10 bases in between. Germline V gene sequence: CDR1 SGHDN, CDR2 FVKESK. This CDR3 comprises 15 residues. CDR3 protein: CASSQVGGSNTEAFF. The DNA for the CDR3 is TGTGCCAGCAGCCAAGTGGGGGGGTCGAACACTGAAGCTTTCTTT.

This clone was observed a handful of times. This chain joins TRBV6-4 and TRBJ1-3, with no clear D. The V end was cut by 2 bases, the J end by 9 bases, with 5 bases between. The length of the CDR3 is 11 residues. The germline CDR1 and CDR2 sequences are MRHNA and SNTAGT. As DNA, the CDR3 is TGTGCCAGCAGTGACGGAGGCACCATATATTTT. Translation gives CASSDGGTIYF.

The rearrangement joins TRBV28 to TRBJ1-4; possible D gene TRBD1, 5 bases. V gave up 6 bases and J gave up 8 bases, with 16 bases separating them. CDR3 size: 14 residues. The germline CDR1 and CDR2 sequences are MDHEN and SYDVKM. The chain's CDR3 is CASSRNQGGEKLFF. CDR3 nucleotides: TGTGCCAGCAGCCGAAACCAGGGAGGCGAAAAACTGTTTTTT. Drawing the rest from reference TRBV28 and TRBJ1-4, the complete variable domain is DVKVTQSSRYLVKRTGEKVFLECVQDMDHENMFWYRQDPGLGLRLIYFSYDVKMKEKGDIPEGYSVSREKKERFSLILESASTNQTSMYLCASSRNQGGEKLFFGSGTQLSVL.

The genes are TRBV6-5 and TRBJ1-2; TRBD1 might be the D (5 bases). The CDR3 extends over 15 amino acids. V was cut by 2 bases and J by 8 bases, with 18 bases left in between. Germline assignment: CDR1 MNHEY and CDR2 SVGAGI. As DNA, the CDR3 is TGTGCCAGCAGTTACCGGAATCGGGGGGGAGAGGGCTACACCTTC. This translates into CASSYRNRGGEGYTF.

This clone was recorded once. The CDR3 region has the DNA TGTGCCAGCAGCTTATCCGGACAGGGGGCGGTTGAGCAGTTCTTC. Its protein product is CASSLSGQGAVEQFF. The chain carries TRBV7-6 and TRBJ2-1; 11 bases agree with TRBD1. This CDR3 is built from 15 residues. Germline V gene lookup returns CDR1 SGHVS and CDR2 FNYEAQ. V was pared by 2 bases and J by 9 bases, with 6 bases of the junction left unmatched. Based on the CDR3 plus reference TRBV7-6 and TRBJ2-1, the full variable domain is GAGVSQSPRYKVTKRGQDVALRCDPISGHVSLYWYRQALGQGPEFLTYFNYEAQQDKSGLPNDRFSAERPEGSISTLTIQRTEQRDSAMYRCASSLSGQGAVEQFFGPGTRLTVL.

In its sample, this clone was seen a few times. J is TRBJ2-2 and V is TRBV6-5; 11 nucleotides line up with TRBD2. The V gene end was trimmed by 4 bases and the J gene end by 6 bases; junction bases not matched to a gene: 4. From germline, CDR1 is MNHEY and CDR2 SVGAGI. There are 15 residues in the CDR3. The CDR3, as DNA: TGTGCCAGCAGTTTACTAGCGGGAGTCTCCGGGGAGCTGTTTTTT. This encodes CASSLLAGVSGELFF.

The chain uses TRBV7-9 and TRBJ2-7; 10 bases match TRBD2. The CDR3 totals 15 residues. J gave up 3 bases and V 4 bases, and 6 bases lay outside the gene matches. Germline CDR1 is SEHNR and CDR2 is FQNEAQ (reference sequence). The CDR3 DNA follows: TGTGCCAGCAGCTACGCCACTAGCGGGAACTACGAGCAGTACTTC. Protein product: CASSYATSGNYEQYF.

This chain connects TRBV9 to TRBJ2-1; D perhaps matches TRBD1 (6 bases). Trimming stripped 3 bases from V and 0 bases from J, with 22 bases between. Germline V gene sequence: CDR1 SGDLS, CDR2 YYNGEE. The CDR3 covers 19 residues. This CDR3 is CASSAPDSPSLSSYNEQFF. CDR3 coding DNA: TGTGCCAGCAGCGCCCCGGACAGCCCCTCTTTAAGCTCCTACAATGAGCAGTTCTTC.

The table lists this clone with a few counts. CDR3 loop: CASRGDRTGEQYV. The CDR3, as DNA: TGTGCCAGCAGGGGGGACAGGACGGGAGAGCAGTACGTC. The chain is built from TRBV6-6 and TRBJ2-7; 8 nucleotides agree with TRBD1. Unmatched junction bases numbered 8, after V lost 6 bases and J lost 7 bases. This CDR3 region has 13 residues. Germline values: CDR1 MNHNY, CDR2 SVGAGI (reference sequence).

Here the CDR3 DNA reads TGCGCCAGCAGCTTGGATAGGTCTAGCTCTGGAAACACCATATATTTT. This codes for CASSLDRSSSGNTIYF. The genes are TRBV5-1 and TRBJ1-3, with D unresolved. Germline lookup yields CDR1 SGHRS and CDR2 YFSETQ. The CDR3 sequence is 16 residues long. V was shortened by 0 bases and J by 0 bases, with 10 bases between the two germline ends.

The genes are TRBV18 and TRBJ2-5, with TRBD1 identical over 8 bases. This CDR3 comprises 16 residues. Germline V gene data show CDR1 as KGHSH and CDR2 as LQKENI. V lost 0 bases to trimming and J lost 7 bases; unmatched junction nucleotides: 10. The CDR3 loop is CASSPPDRGALRTQYF. In DNA form, the CDR3 reads TGTGCCAGCTCACCACCTGACAGGGGCGCTTTGAGGACCCAGTACTTC.

The chain links TRBV4-1 to TRBJ2-7, with a weak D call TRBD1 (6 bases). Trimming took off 0 bases at V and 4 bases at J, with 16 bases between the two ends. Looked up from germline, CDR1 is MGHRA and CDR2 is YSYEKL. The CDR3 contains 16 residues. The chain's CDR3 is CASSQDARGGVYEQYF. In nucleotides, the CDR3 is TGCGCCAGCAGCCAAGACGCGCGAGGGGGAGTATACGAGCAGTACTTC.